This entry lists 32 T cell receptor beta chains sequenced from one sample in a study of blood T cell repertoires in COVID-19. Method: immunoSEQ multiplex PCR; TCRdb's copy keeps in-frame clones and lacks some. The sample contains tens of thousands of clones, 65% to 90% of which appear only once. Sequencing used peripheral blood. The receptors come from a man in his sixties or seventies with acute or convalescent COVID-19.

Here the CDR3 reads CASSGLAGYTDTQYF. The CDR3 coding sequence is TGTGCCAGCAGCGGACTAGCGGGCTACACAGATACGCAGTATTTT. The chain couples TRBV5-4 to TRBJ2-3; 11 bases align to TRBD2. The CDR3 totals 15 residues. Looked up from germline, CDR1 is SGHNT and CDR2 is YYREEE (reference sequence). V dropped 4 bases and J dropped 2; count of bases not matched to a gene: 3.

This chain connects TRBV29-1 to TRBJ2-3; 11 nucleotides line up with TRBD1. In germline, CDR1 is SQVTM, CDR2 ANQGSEA. V trimming: 7 bases; J trimming: 5 bases; junction bases outside the gene matches: 8. The CDR3 is 14 amino acids. CDR3 in DNA: TGCAGCGCAAGAGCGGGACAGGGGGTAGATACGCAGTATTTT. Encoded protein: CSARAGQGVDTQYF.

This sequence joins TRBV9 and TRBJ1-1, with D tentatively TRBD1 (6 bases). Germline V gene data show CDR1 as SGDLS and CDR2 as YYNGEE. The CDR3 runs 15 residues. The V and J ends lost 4 bases and 7 bases respectively, with 20 bases between them. The CDR3 loop is CASSLGGAGIGEAFF. DNA of the CDR3: TGTGCCAGCAGCCTGGGGGGGGCTGGTATTGGTGAAGCTTTCTTT.

V and J are TRBV6-1 and TRBJ1-5; 8 bases are a match to TRBD1. CDR3 length: 18 amino acids. V trimming: 0 bases; J trimming: 3 bases; junction bases outside the gene matches: 10. Germline values: CDR1 MNHNS, CDR2 SASEGT. CDR3 sequence (DNA): TGTGCCAGCAGTGAAGCGCACGGGCAGGGGGCCTACAATCAGCCCCAGCATTTT. Translated: CASSEAHGQGAYNQPQHF.

In this sample, this clone turned up a few times. The rearrangement uses TRBV4-1 and TRBJ2-2; TRBD2 aligns across 7 bases. The CDR3 runs to 14 residues. The ends lost 6 bases at V and 1 base at J; junction bases unmatched: 2. CDR1 and CDR2 from the germline V gene are MGHRA and YSYEKL. CDR3 amino acids: CASSLAVNTGELFF. The CDR3 DNA follows: TGCGCCAGCAGTCTAGCGGTGAACACCGGGGAGCTGTTTTTT.

The gene calls are TRBV10-2 and TRBJ2-5; D may be TRBD2 (5 bases). The CDR3 is 11 amino acids. V gave up 8 bases and J gave up 4 bases, with 8 bases separating them. In germline, CDR1 is WSHSY, CDR2 SAAADI. For the CDR3, the DNA is TGCGCCAGCTCACTAGGAGAGACCCAGTACTTC. Translating gives CASSLGETQYF.

The genes are TRBV11-3 and TRBJ2-4; D may be TRBD1 (6 bases). The CDR3 has 14 residues. Germline V gives CDR1 SGHNT, CDR2 YENEEA. Trimming took 2 bases from V and 7 from J, leaving 12 bases between them. The CDR3 DNA reads TGTGCCAGCAGCTTACGGGACAATCAGAACATTCAGTACTTC. It yields the protein CASSLRDNQNIQYF. The complete variable domain, with remaining parts taken from reference TRBV11-3 and TRBJ2-4, reads EAGVVQSPRYKIIEKKQPVAFWCNPISGHNTLYWYLQNLGQGPELLIRYENEEAVDDSQLPKDRFSAERLKGVDSTLKIQPAELGDSAVYLCASSLRDNQNIQYFGAGTRLSVL.

The rearrangement uses TRBV27 and TRBJ2-4, with TRBD1 identical over 9 bases. The germline V gene encodes CDR1 MNHEY and CDR2 SMNVEV (reference sequence). V gave up 6 bases and J gave up 9 bases; unmatched junction bases: 12. The CDR3 extends over 15 amino acids. CDR3 sequence reads: CASSHARDRVPIQYF. CDR3 sequence (DNA): TGTGCCAGCAGCCACGCCCGGGACAGGGTTCCCATTCAGTACTTC.

The chain uses TRBV7-9 and TRBJ2-7; tentative D call: TRBD1 (6 bases). From germline, CDR1 is SEHNR and CDR2 FQNEAQ (reference sequence). CDR3 size: 13 residues. V dropped 1 base and J dropped 6 bases, with 10 bases sitting between them. The CDR3 loop reads CASSLEGGAEQYF. DNA for the CDR3: TGTGCCAGCAGCTTAGAAGGGGGAGCCGAGCAGTACTTC.

This chain joins TRBV7-2 and TRBJ1-6, with a weak D call TRBD1 (5 bases). The CDR3 runs to 14 residues. Germline CDR1 and CDR2: SGHTA and FQGNSA. Trimming removed 3 bases at V and 3 bases at J, with 6 bases between. The CDR3 protein is CASSLQGYNSPLHF. The CDR3 DNA reads TGTGCCAGCAGCTTGCAGGGCTATAATTCACCCCTCCACTTT.

The chain combines TRBV7-9 with TRBJ1-1; D unclear. V dropped 1 base and J dropped 1 base, with 7 bases sitting between them. This CDR3 spans 14 amino acids. Germline assignment: CDR1 SEHNR and CDR2 FQNEAQ (reference sequence). The CDR3 DNA sequence: TGTGCCAGCAGCTTAGGGGCAGCGAACACTGAAGCTTTCTTT. As protein: CASSLGAANTEAFF.

In this sample, this clone turned up once. V usage is TRBV6-1 and J usage is TRBJ1-5, with 8 bases identical to TRBD1. CDR3 size: 14 residues. Unmatched junction bases numbered 5, after V lost 3 bases and J lost 7 bases. Per germline, CDR1 MNHNS and CDR2 SASEGT. The CDR3 DNA reads as TGTGCCAGCAGTGACCAGGGGGCAAGGCAGCCCCAGCATTTT. Amino acid sequence: CASSDQGARQPQHF.

This clone is medium-sized. The chain combines TRBV7-9 with TRBJ2-1, with 7 positions matching TRBD2. The germline gives CDR1 SEHNR, CDR2 FQNEAQ (reference sequence). The CDR3 length is 16 residues. The J segment lost 3 bases and the V segment lost 5 bases, leaving 10 bases of the junction unmatched. The CDR3 spells CASSRRERDFYNEQFF. DNA of the CDR3: TGTGCCAGCAGCCGACGGGAGCGGGACTTCTACAATGAGCAGTTCTTC.

The CDR3 reads CASSEAFRNTEAFF. CDR3 in DNA: TGTGCCAGCAGTGAAGCTTTCAGGAACACTGAAGCTTTCTTT. V usage is TRBV6-1 and J usage is TRBJ1-1; D uncertain. CDR1 is MNHNS, CDR2 SASEGT, per germline. The V end was cut by 0 bases, the J end by 1 base, with 6 bases between. The CDR3 covers 14 residues.

The chain recombines TRBV9 with TRBJ2-3, with a weak D call TRBD1 (5 bases). Germline V gene data show CDR1 as SGDLS and CDR2 as YYNGEE. CDR3 length: 16 amino acids. V was clipped by 3 bases and J by 4 bases, with 18 bases between them. CDR3 DNA: TGTGCCAGCAGCGGAACGGACATCCTCGGAGCAGATACGCAGTATTTT. This codes for CASSGTDILGADTQYF.

This chain links TRBV7-2 with TRBJ2-5; D is undetermined. The V gene's germline CDR1 is SGHTA and CDR2 FQGNSA. CDR3 length: 14 amino acids. With 2 bases removed from V and 4 bases from J, the gap between germline ends came to 11 bases. This CDR3 is CASSLQRLGETQYF. CDR3 coding DNA: TGTGCCAGCAGCTTACAGCGATTGGGAGAGACCCAGTACTTC.

J is TRBJ1-1 and V is TRBV5-6; D is ambiguous. The length of the CDR3 is 12 residues. The V and J ends lost 0 bases and 8 bases respectively, with 8 bases between them. CDR1 and CDR2 from the germline V gene are SGHDT and YYEEEE. CDR3 region: CASSLGSMEAFF. CDR3 DNA: TGTGCCAGCAGCTTGGGTTCCATGGAAGCTTTCTTT.

V usage is TRBV3-1 (or the pseudogene TRBV3-2) and J usage is TRBJ1-1; 8 positions match TRBD1. From germline, CDR1 is LGHDT and CDR2 YNNKEL (reference sequence). V dropped 4 bases and J dropped 0; count of bases not matched to a gene: 7. This CDR3 spans 16 amino acids. The CDR3 here is CASSPNPGGLNTEAFF. The CDR3 DNA follows: TGTGCCAGCAGCCCAAACCCAGGGGGCCTGAACACTGAAGCTTTCTTT.

The J gene is TRBJ1-6, the V gene TRBV19; TRBD1 aligns across 8 bases. This CDR3 contains 16 residues. Germline CDR1 is LNHDA and CDR2 is SQIVND (reference sequence). After removal of 5 bases from V and 10 bases from J, the junction contained 13 bases not matched to a gene. The CDR3 region has the DNA TGTGCCAGTAGTGAAAATCAGGGGGCAAGTGGCTCACCCCTCCACTTT. This encodes CASSENQGASGSPLHF.

This rearrangement joins TRBV4-2 to TRBJ1-2, with 8 bases fitting TRBD1. Unmatched junction bases numbered 13, after V lost 5 bases and J lost 5 bases. This CDR3 is built from 16 residues. CDR1 and CDR2 (germline): LGHNA, YNFKEQ. The CDR3 is CASSSTGAQRIYGYTF. CDR3 coding DNA: TGTGCCAGCAGCTCGACAGGGGCCCAACGAATTTATGGCTACACCTTC.

V and J are TRBV18 and TRBJ2-7, with TRBD1 matching over 7 bases. CDR3 length: 15 amino acids. Per germline, CDR1 KGHSH and CDR2 LQKENI. V lost 3 bases, J lost 3 bases, and 8 bases stayed unmatched. The CDR3 region is CASSPGTDVGYEQYF. The CDR3 coding sequence is TGTGCCAGCTCACCGGGGACAGATGTGGGCTACGAGCAGTACTTC.

The chain has TRBV5-8 and TRBJ2-3; possibly TRBD1 for D (6 bases). The length of the CDR3 is 15 residues. With 1 base removed from V and 1 base from J, the gap between germline ends came to 10 bases. Germline V gene sequence: CDR1 SGHTS, CDR2 YDEGEE. The CDR3 here is CASSLLQGGTDTQYF. The CDR3 DNA sequence: TGTGCCAGCAGCTTGCTACAGGGTGGCACAGATACGCAGTATTTT. Complete variable domain (other parts from reference TRBV5-8 and TRBJ2-3): EAGVTQSPTHLIKTRGQQATLRCSPISGHTSVYWYQQALGLGLQFLLWYDEGEERNRGNFPPRFSGRQFPNYSSELNVNALELEDSALYLCASSLLQGGTDTQYFGPGTRLTVL.

This clone has a single count. The CDR3 DNA follows: TGTGCCAGCAGCGTAGTAGGGGAAGGGGGCACAGATACGCAGTATTTT. Translation gives CASSVVGEGGTDTQYF. The chain joins TRBV9 to TRBJ2-3; tentatively, D is TRBD1 (5 bases). The CDR3 has 16 residues. V was pared by 0 bases and J by 1 base, with 12 bases between. The germline CDR1 and CDR2 sequences are SGDLS and YYNGEE.

Worth noting for this clone: The germline gene is not matched at one end of the junction; a read error may be the cause. The chain joins TRBV11-2 to TRBJ2-3, with 7 bases matching TRBD1. CDR1 and CDR2 from the germline V gene are SGHAT and FQNNGV. The CDR3 spans 15 residues. The CDR3 is CASSFTGFGTDAQYF. The CDR3, as DNA: TGTGCCAGCAGCTTCACAGGGTTTGGGACAGATGCGCAGTATTTT.

The CDR3 bases are TGTGCCAGCAGCGTAGCATCCAGGGTAGGAAACACCATATATTTT. This codes for CASSVASRVGNTIYF. The chain combines TRBV9 with TRBJ1-3, with D perhaps matching TRBD1 (5 bases). Trimming shortened V by 0 bases and J by 4 bases, and 11 bases separated the two germline ends. The CDR3 loop spans 15 amino acids. Germline V gene sequence: CDR1 SGDLS, CDR2 YYNGEE.

For the CDR3, the DNA is TGTGCCAGCGCGAGGACAGGGGGCGAAGAGACCCAGTACTTC. Its protein is CASARTGGEETQYF. The chain couples TRBV11-2 to TRBJ2-5; 11 bases line up with TRBD1. The CDR3 has 14 amino acids. Germline CDR1 SGHAT, CDR2 FQNNGV. V lost 8 bases and J lost 3; bases outside the gene matches: 5. The full variable domain, completed using reference TRBV11-2 and TRBJ2-5, is EAGVAQSPRYKIIEKRQSVAFWCNPISGHATLYWYQQILGQGPKLLIQFQNNGVVDDSQLPKDRFSAERLKGVDSTLKIQPAKLEDSAVYLCASARTGGEETQYFGPGTRLLVL.

The V and J genes are TRBV4-3 and TRBJ1-1; no firm D call. The CDR3 runs 13 residues. With 4 bases removed from V and 1 base from J, the gap between germline ends came to 7 bases. Per germline, CDR1 LGHNA and CDR2 YSLEER. CDR3 nucleotides: TGCGCCAGCAGCCTGGACTGGAACACTGAAGCTTTCTTT. It translates to CASSLDWNTEAFF.

The sample holds one count of this clone. The chain is built from TRBV12-3 or TRBV12-4 and TRBJ1-4, with D perhaps matching TRBD1 (5 bases). The CDR3 is 12 amino acids. The V end was cut by 4 bases, the J end by 8 bases, with 8 bases between. The CDR3 bases are TGTGCCAGCAGTTACGGGGGAGAAAAACTGTTTTTT. Its translation: CASSYGGEKLFF.

This sequence joins TRBV19 and TRBJ2-7, with D possibly TRBD1 on 6 matching bases. V was trimmed by 2 bases and J by 0 bases, leaving 14 bases between them. Germline CDR1 reads LNHDA; CDR2 reads SQIVND (reference sequence). This CDR3 contains 16 residues. The CDR3 spells CASSISGTKSSYEQYF. The CDR3 DNA sequence: TGTGCCAGTAGTATATCCGGGACAAAGAGCTCCTACGAGCAGTACTTC.

V usage is TRBV30 and J usage is TRBJ2-2, with 11 bases identical to TRBD2. Germline-derived CDR1 and CDR2 are GTSNPN and SVGIG (reference sequence). This CDR3 comprises 16 residues. Trimming removed 0 bases from V and 4 bases from J; junction bases left unmatched: 4. The CDR3 sequence is CAWSVLAGALTGELFF. For the CDR3, the DNA is TGTGCCTGGAGTGTACTAGCGGGGGCTCTCACCGGGGAGCTGTTTTTT.

This chain links TRBV3-1 (or the pseudogene TRBV3-2) with TRBJ2-2, with 9 bases matching TRBD2. Losses at the gene ends were 4 bases for V and 6 bases for J; bases not matched to a gene: 12. The V gene's germline CDR1 is LGHDT and CDR2 YNNKEL (reference sequence). There are 17 residues in the CDR3. The DNA of the CDR3 is TGTGCCAGCAGCCGCGTTTCCGGACTAGCGTCAGCCGGGGAGCTGTTTTTT. It encodes CASSRVSGLASAGELFF.

This clone has a single count. The chain joins TRBV20-1 to TRBJ1-2; D is uncertain. The V and J ends lost 6 bases and 1 base respectively, with 3 bases between them. The CDR3 is 10 amino acids. Per the germline V gene, CDR1 is DFQATT and CDR2 is SNEGSKA (reference sequence). CDR3 nucleotide sequence: TGCAGTGCGAGTAACTATGGCTACACCTTC. It yields the protein CSASNYGYTF.